This T cell receptor (beta chain) was sequenced during a study of OX40 agonist ivuxolimab in advanced cancers. For the study at large: Melanoma, hepatocellular carcinoma, head and neck or renal cell cancer occurred in dose-escalation patients. Partial responses occurred in Three dose-escalation patients, one with hepatocellular carcinoma and two with cutaneous melanoma. Eligibility admitted prior anti-PD-1, anti-PD-L1 or anti-CTLA-4 therapy; about 40% had some. Study-wide results and caveats: Average numbers of expanded clones were greater in CD8+ T cells than in CD4+.

Generated by immunoSEQ multiplex PCR, the TCRdb table keeps only in-frame clones and is missing some. There are about 49,000 clones in the sample; roughly four fifths occur only once, and about 1.5% lies in the top ten. The sample holds a few counts of this clone. As yet, its antigen is unknown. Trimming removed 0 bases from V and 5 bases from J, with 13 bases in between. The V gene's germline CDR1 is LNHDA and CDR2 SQIVND (reference sequence). There are 15 residues in the CDR3. The rearrangement joins TRBV19 to TRBJ1-1; D is unclear. The sequences come from CD4+ or CD8+ T cells sorted from blood, collected in a trial of the OX40 agonist ivuxolimab. This receptor was obtained from an adult with an advanced solid tumor such as melanoma, head and neck, liver or kidney cancer. The CDR3, as DNA: TGTGCCAGTAGTATAGATCGGTCCGTGGGAACTGAAGCTTTCTTT. Amino acids: CASSIDRSVGTEAFF.